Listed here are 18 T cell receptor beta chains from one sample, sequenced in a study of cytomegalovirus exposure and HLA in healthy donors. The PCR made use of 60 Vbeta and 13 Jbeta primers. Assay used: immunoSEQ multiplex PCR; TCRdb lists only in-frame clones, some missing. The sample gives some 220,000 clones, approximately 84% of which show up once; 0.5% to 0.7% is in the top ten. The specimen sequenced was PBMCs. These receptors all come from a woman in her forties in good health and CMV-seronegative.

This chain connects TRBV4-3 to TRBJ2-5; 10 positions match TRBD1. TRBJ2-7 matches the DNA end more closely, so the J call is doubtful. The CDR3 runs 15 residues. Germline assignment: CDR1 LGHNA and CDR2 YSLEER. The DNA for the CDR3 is TGCGCCAGCAGCCAAGGGACAGGGGGTCACAACGAGCAGTACTTC. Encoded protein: CASSQGTGGHNEQYF.

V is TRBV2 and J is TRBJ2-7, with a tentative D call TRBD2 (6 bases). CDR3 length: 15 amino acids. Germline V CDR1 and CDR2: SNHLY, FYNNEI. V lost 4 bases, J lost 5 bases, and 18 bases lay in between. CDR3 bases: TGTGCCAGCAGTGGATTCCAGCGGGCAAGGGACGAGCAGTACTTC. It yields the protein CASSGFQRARDEQYF. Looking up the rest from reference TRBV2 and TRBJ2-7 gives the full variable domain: EPEVTQTPSHQVTQMGQEVILRCVPISNHLYFYWYRQILGQKVEFLVSFYNNEISEKSEIFDDQFSVERPDGSNFTLKIRSTKLEDSAMYFCASSGFQRARDEQYFGPGTRLTVT.

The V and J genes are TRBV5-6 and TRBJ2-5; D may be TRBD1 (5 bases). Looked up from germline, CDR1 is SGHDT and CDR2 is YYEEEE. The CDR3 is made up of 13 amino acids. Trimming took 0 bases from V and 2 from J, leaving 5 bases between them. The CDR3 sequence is CASSLDRQETQYF. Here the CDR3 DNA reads TGTGCCAGCAGCTTGGACAGGCAAGAGACCCAGTACTTC. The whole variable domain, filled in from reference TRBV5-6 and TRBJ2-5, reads DAGVTQSPTHLIKTRGQQVTLRCSPKSGHDTVSWYQQALGQGPQFIFQYYEEEERQRGNFPDRFSGHQFPNYSSELNVNALLLGDSALYLCASSLDRQETQYFGPGTRLLVL.

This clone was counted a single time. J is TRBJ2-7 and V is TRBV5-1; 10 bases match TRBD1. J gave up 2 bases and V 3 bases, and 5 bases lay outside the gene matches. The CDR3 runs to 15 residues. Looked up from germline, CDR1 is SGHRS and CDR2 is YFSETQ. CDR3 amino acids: CASSWAGTGAYEQYF. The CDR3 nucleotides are TGCGCCAGCAGCTGGGCCGGGACAGGGGCCTACGAGCAGTACTTC.

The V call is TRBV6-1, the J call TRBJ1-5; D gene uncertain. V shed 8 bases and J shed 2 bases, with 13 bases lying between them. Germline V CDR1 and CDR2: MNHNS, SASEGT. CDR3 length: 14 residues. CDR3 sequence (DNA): TGTGCCAGCCACCCTGGTACGGGCAATCAGCCCCAGCATTTT. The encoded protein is CASHPGTGNQPQHF.

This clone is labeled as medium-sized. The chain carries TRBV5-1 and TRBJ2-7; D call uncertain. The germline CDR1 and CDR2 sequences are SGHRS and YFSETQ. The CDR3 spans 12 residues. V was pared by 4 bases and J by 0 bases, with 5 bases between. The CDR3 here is CASSVSSYEQYF. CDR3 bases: TGCGCCAGCAGCGTCAGCTCCTACGAGCAGTACTTC.

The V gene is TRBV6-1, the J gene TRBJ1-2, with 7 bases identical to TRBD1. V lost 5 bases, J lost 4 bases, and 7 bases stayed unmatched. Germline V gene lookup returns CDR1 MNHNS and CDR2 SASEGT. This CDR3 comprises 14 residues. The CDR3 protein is CASSSRQGTYGYTF. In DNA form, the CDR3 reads TGTGCCAGCAGTTCAAGACAGGGTACCTATGGCTACACCTTC.

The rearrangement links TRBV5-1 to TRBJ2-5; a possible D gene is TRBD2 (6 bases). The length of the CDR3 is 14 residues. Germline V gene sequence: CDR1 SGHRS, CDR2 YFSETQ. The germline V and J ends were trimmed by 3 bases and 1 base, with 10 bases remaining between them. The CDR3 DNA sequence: TGCGCCAGCAGCTCTTCGACTAGCCAAGAGACCCAGTACTTC. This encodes CASSSSTSQETQYF.

As DNA, the CDR3 is TGTGCCACCAGCAGAGATCGTGACAGGAGGTACTTC. It yields the protein CATSRDRDRRYF. The chain joins TRBV15 to TRBJ2-7, with D possibly matching TRBD1 (6 bases). The CDR3 is made up of 12 amino acids. Germline lookup yields CDR1 LNHNV and CDR2 YYDKDF (reference sequence). V was shortened by 0 bases and J by 12 bases, with 12 bases between the two germline ends.

CDR3 DNA sequence: TGTGCCAGCAGTCTTCCATTATACGGGACAGGGGAACAGCCCCAGCATTTT. This codes for CASSLPLYGTGEQPQHF. J is TRBJ1-5 and V is TRBV28; 10 bases line up with TRBD1. CDR1 is MDHEN and CDR2 is SYDVKM in the germline V gene. V trimming: 5 bases; J trimming: 7 bases; junction bases outside the gene matches: 14. The CDR3 loop spans 17 amino acids.

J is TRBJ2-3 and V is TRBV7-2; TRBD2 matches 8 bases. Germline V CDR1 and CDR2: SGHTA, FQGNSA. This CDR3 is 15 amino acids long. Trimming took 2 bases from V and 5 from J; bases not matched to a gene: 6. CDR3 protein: CASSLRRGAGDTQYF. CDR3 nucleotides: TGTGCCAGCAGCTTAAGGCGGGGGGCGGGAGATACGCAGTATTTT.

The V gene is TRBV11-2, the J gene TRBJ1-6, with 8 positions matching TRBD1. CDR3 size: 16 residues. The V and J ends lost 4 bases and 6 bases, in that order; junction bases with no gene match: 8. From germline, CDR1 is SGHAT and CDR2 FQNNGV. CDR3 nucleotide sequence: TGTGCCAGCAGCTCTTCCGACAGGGGTGGTAATTCACCCCTCCACTTT. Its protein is CASSSSDRGGNSPLHF.

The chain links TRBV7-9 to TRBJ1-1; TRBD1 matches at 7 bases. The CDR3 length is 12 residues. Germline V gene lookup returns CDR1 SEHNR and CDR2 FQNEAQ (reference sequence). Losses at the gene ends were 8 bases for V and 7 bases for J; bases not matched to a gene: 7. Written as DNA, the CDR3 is TGTGCCAGCCGACAGGGTGGGAGTGAAGCTTTCTTT. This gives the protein CASRQGGSEAFF.

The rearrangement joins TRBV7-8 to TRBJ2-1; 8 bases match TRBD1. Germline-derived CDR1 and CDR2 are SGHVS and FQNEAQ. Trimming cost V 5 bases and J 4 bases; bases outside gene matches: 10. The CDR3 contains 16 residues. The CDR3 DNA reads TGTGCCAGCAGCCCAGACGGCAGGGGGCGATACAATGAGCAGTTCTTC. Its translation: CASSPDGRGRYNEQFF.

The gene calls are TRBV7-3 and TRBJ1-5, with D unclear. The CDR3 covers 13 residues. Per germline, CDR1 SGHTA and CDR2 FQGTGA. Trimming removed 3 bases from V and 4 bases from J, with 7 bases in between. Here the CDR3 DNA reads TGTGCCAGCAGCTTGGGCAATAATCAGCCCCAGCATTTT. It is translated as CASSLGNNQPQHF.

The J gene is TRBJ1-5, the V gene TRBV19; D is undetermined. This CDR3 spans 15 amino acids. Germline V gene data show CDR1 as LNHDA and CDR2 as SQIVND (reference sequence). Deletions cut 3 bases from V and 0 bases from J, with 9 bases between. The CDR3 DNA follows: TGTGCCAGTAGTATTAGCGCAAATAGCAATCAGCCCCAGCATTTT. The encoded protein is CASSISANSNQPQHF.

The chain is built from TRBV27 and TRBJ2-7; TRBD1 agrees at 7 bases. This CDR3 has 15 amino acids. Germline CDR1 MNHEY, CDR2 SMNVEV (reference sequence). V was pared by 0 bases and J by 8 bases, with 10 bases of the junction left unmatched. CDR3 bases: TGTGCCAGCAGTTTATCAGGGACAGCATTTAGGCAGCAGTACTTC. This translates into CASSLSGTAFRQQYF.

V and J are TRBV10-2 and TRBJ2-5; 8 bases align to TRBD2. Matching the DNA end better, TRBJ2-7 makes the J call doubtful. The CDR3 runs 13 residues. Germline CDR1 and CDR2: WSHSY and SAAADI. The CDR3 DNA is TGCGCCACCAAAGGGACTAGTAACTACGAGCAGTACTTC. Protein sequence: CATKGTSNYEQYF.